This paragraph reports one T cell receptor beta chain. Antigen unknown. Clones were sequenced by immunoSEQ multiplex PCR, and TCRdb holds only the in-frame ones, with some missing. The profile shows 90,000 to 120,000 clones, approximately 90% of them singletons. Patients were excluded for autoimmune disease history or systemic immunosuppression. This specimen comes from a study of OX40 agonist ivuxolimab in advanced cancers. As for the study in general: Earlier treatment with anti-PD-1, anti-PD-L1 or anti-CTLA-4 was permitted, and over 35% had received some. Study conclusions and caveats: In the expanded peripheral T cells, antigen specificity was never determined. Relative to CD4+ cells, CD8+ T cells on average had more expanded clones.

Here the sequenced sample was CD4+ or CD8+ T cells sorted from blood, taken in a trial of the OX40 agonist ivuxolimab. The TCR comes from an adult with an advanced solid tumor such as melanoma, head and neck, liver or kidney cancer.

CDR3 residues: CASSSLGEQYF. As DNA, the CDR3 is TGTGCCAGCAGCTCCTTGGGCGAGCAGTACTTC. The chain recombines TRBV7-8 with TRBJ2-7, with D unclear. The V end lost 4 bases, the J end lost 6 bases, and 7 bases lay between the germline ends. The CDR3 covers 11 residues. In germline, CDR1 is SGHVS, CDR2 FQNEAQ.